This entry features one T cell receptor (beta chain) sequence. This table comes from immunoSEQ multiplex PCR, and its TCRdb copy is limited to in-frame clones, with some not included. The table has roughly 76,000 clones, about nine tenths seen once. The sample is drawn from a study of T cell changes during pregnancy in multiple sclerosis. The sample here was CD4+ T cells from peripheral blood mononuclear cells, taken in the second trimester of pregnancy. This TCR came from a female donor with multiple sclerosis, enrolled in a pregnancy study.

CDR3 coding DNA: TGTGCCAGCAGGAGGGGGTTGAACACTGAAGCTTTCTTT. Translated, it gives CASRRGLNTEAFF. This chain connects TRBV2 to TRBJ1-1, with a weak D call TRBD1 (6 bases). V lost 6 bases and J 0 bases, leaving 8 bases between the germline ends. The CDR3 sequence is 13 residues long. Germline V gene data show CDR1 as SNHLY and CDR2 as FYNNEI.